The T cell receptor (beta chain) under discussion was sequenced for a study of blood T cell repertoires in COVID-19. Turning to the study itself: COVID-19 samples collected from the United States, Italy and Spain covered acute and convalescent phases.

How the authors handled the data: Reference gene primer amplification gave nucleated cell count estimates. The table came from immunoSEQ multiplex PCR; TCRdb's copy has only in-frame clones and leaves some out. V and J calls and clone size are given by that table; D and trimming were obtained from the DNA. The repertoire holds about 270,000 clones, with 86% as singletons. With regard to this clone: Other DNA sequences in this specimen translate into the identical CDR3.

The V and J ends lost 5 bases and 4 bases, in that order; junction bases with no gene match: 4. The CDR3 spans 13 residues. Germline V gene data show CDR1 as LNHDA and CDR2 as SQIVND (reference sequence). Seattle researchers signed up patients amid active infection and tracked them longitudinally. The genes are TRBV19 and TRBJ2-7, with 8 nucleotides matching TRBD1. The TCR comes from a woman younger than 45 with COVID-19, enrolled during active disease. Sequenced sample: peripheral blood. The CDR3 DNA reads TGTGCCAGTAGTCCAGGGGGCGCGTACGAGCAGTACTTC. The encoded protein is CASSPGGAYEQYF. The variable domain in full, completed from reference TRBV19 and TRBJ2-7, reads DGGITQSPKYLFRKEGQNVTLSCEQNLNHDAMYWYRQDPGQGLRLIYYSQIVNDFQKGDIAEGYSVSREKKESFPLTVTSAQKNPTAFYLCASSPGGAYEQYFGPGTRLTVT.